This TCR beta chain was recovered during a study of Ad26.COV2.S vaccination and SARS-CoV-2 variants. Method: immunoSEQ multiplex PCR; TCRdb's copy keeps in-frame clones and lacks some. The data hold about 680,000 clones, with more than 70% observed a single time. The treatment denotes: over 15 received Ad26.COV2.S at low or high dose, single or two shots; 5 received placebo; per-sample allocation not given. Samples were taken on day 63 after the first vaccine or placebo injection. Per germline, CDR1 MNHEY and CDR2 SVGAGI. The CDR3 is made up of 15 amino acids. V was shortened by 4 bases and J by 4 bases, with 16 bases between the two germline ends.

The TCR originated in a person between 18 and 65 years old who received the Ad26.COV2.S COVID-19 vaccine or a placebo. The sequencing used peripheral blood, collected in a trial of Ad26.COV2.S vaccine versus placebo. This chain joins TRBV6-5 and TRBJ2-5; a possible D gene is TRBD1 (6 bases). This chain's CDR3 is CASSSHRDTLETQYF. DNA for the CDR3: TGTGCCAGCAGTTCTCACCGGGACACCCTAGAGACCCAGTACTTC.